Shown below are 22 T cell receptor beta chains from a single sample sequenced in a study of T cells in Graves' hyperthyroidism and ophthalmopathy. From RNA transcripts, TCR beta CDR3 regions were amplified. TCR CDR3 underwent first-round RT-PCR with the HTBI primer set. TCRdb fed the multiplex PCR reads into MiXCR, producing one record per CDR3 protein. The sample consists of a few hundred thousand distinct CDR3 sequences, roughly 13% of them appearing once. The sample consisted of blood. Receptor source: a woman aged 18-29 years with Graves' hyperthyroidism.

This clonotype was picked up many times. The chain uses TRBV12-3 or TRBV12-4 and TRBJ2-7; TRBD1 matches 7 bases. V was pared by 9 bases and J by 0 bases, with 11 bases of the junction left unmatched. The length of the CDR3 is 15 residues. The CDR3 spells CASSRDRDNSYEQYF. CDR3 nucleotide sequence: TGTGCCAGTAGCCGCGACAGGGACAACTCCTACGAGCAGTACTTC.

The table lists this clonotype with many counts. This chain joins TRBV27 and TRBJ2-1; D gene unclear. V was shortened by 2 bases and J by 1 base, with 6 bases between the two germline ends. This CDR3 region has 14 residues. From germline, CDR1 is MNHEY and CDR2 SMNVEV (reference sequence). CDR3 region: CASSLRGSYNEQFF. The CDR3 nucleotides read TGTGCCAGCAGTTTACGTGGGTCCTACAATGAGCAGTTCTTC.

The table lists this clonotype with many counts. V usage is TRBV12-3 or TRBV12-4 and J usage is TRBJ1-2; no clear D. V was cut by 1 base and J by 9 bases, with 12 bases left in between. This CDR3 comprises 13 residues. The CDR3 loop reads CASSLEAGPSYTF. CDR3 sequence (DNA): TGTGCCAGCAGTTTAGAGGCAGGCCCAAGCTACACCTTC.

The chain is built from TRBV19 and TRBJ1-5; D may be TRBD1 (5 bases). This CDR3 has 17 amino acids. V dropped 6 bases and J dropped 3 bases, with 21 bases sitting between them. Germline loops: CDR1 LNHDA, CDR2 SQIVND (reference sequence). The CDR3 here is CASSSGRNIGTNQPQHF. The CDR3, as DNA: TGTGCCAGTAGCTCAGGGAGGAACATCGGGACCAATCAGCCCCAGCATTTT.

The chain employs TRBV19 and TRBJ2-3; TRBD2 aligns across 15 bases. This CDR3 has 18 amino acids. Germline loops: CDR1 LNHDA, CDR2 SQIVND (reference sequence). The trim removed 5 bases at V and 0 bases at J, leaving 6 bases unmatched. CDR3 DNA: TGTGCCAGTAGTCTCTCGGGACTAGCGGGAGGTAGCACAGATACGCAGTATTTT. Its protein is CASSLSGLAGGSTDTQYF.

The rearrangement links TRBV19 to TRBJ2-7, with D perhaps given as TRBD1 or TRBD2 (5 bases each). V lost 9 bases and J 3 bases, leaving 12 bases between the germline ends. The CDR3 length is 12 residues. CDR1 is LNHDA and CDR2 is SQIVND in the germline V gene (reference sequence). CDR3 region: CASGAPSYEQYF. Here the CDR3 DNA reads TGTGCCAGCGGGGCCCCTAGCTACGAGCAGTACTTC.

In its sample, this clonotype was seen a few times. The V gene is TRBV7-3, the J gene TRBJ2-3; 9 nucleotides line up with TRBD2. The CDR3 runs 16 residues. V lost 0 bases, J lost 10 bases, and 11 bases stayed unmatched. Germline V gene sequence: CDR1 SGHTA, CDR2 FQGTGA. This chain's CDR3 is CASSLTASGNHFSQYF. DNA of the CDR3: TGTGCCAGCAGCTTAACAGCTAGCGGGAACCATTTTTCGCAGTATTTT. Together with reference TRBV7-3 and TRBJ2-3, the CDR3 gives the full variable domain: GAGVSQTPSNKVTEKGKYVELRCDPISGHTALYWYRQSLGQGPEFLIYFQGTGAADDSGLPNDRFFAVRPEGSVSTLKIQRTERGDSAVYLCASSLTASGNHFSQYFGPGTRLTVL.

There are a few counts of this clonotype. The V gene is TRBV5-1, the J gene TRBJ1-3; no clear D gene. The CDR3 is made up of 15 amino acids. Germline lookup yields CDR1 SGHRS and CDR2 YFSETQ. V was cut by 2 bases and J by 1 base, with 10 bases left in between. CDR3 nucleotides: TGCGCCAGCAGCTTACGGGGAGTTTCTGGAAACACCATATATTTT. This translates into CASSLRGVSGNTIYF.

CDR3 sequence (DNA): TGCAGCGTTGAAACGCGGGTCGGCACCGGGGAGCTGTTTTTT. Translating gives CSVETRVGTGELFF. The V and J genes are TRBV29-1 and TRBJ2-2, with a weak D call TRBD2 (5 bases). Trimming left V 2 bases short and J 4 bases short, with 11 bases between. This CDR3 region has 14 residues. Germline V gives CDR1 SQVTM, CDR2 ANQGSEA.

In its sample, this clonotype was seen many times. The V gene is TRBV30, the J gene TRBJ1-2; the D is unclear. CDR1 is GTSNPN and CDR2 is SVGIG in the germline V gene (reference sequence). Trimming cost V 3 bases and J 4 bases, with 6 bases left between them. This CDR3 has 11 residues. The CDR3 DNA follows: TGTGCCTGGAGGCAATTCTATGGCTACACCTTC. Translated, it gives CAWRQFYGYTF.

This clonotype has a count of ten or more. The CDR3 DNA sequence: TGTGCCAGCAGTACATTAGCTAGCGGCACGTTCAGGGGCGAGCAGTACTTC. Protein: CASSTLASGTFRGEQYF. V is TRBV11-2 and J is TRBJ2-7, with D perhaps TRBD2 (7 bases). V was trimmed by 6 bases and J by 6 bases, leaving 27 bases between them. The CDR3 runs 17 residues. Germline V gene data show CDR1 as SGHAT and CDR2 as FQNNGV. Full variable domain (outside the CDR3, taken from reference TRBV11-2 and TRBJ2-7): EAGVAQSPRYKIIEKRQSVAFWCNPISGHATLYWYQQILGQGPKLLIQFQNNGVVDDSQLPKDRFSAERLKGVDSTLKIQPAKLEDSAVYLCASSTLASGTFRGEQYFGPGTRLTVT.

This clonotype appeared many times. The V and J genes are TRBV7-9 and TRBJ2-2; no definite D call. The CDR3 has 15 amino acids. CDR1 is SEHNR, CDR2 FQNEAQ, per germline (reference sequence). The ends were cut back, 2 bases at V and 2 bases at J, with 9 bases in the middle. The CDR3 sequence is CASSLLRHNTGELFF. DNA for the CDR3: TGTGCCAGCAGCTTATTAAGGCATAACACCGGGGAGCTGTTTTTT.

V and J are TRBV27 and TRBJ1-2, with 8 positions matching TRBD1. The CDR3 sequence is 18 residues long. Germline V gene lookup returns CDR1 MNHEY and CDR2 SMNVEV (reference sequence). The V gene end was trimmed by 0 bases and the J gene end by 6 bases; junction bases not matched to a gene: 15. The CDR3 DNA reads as TGTGCCAGCAGTTTATCGAGGAGCCGGACAGGGTGGAAGAATGGCTACACCTTC. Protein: CASSLSRSRTGWKNGYTF.

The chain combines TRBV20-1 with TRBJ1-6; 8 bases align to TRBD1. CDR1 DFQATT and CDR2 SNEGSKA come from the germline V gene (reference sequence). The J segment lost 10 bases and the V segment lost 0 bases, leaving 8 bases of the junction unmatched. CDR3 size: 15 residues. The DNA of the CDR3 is TGCAGTGCTAGAGATGGCCAGGGGGCTAAATCACCCCTCCACTTT. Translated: CSARDGQGAKSPLHF.

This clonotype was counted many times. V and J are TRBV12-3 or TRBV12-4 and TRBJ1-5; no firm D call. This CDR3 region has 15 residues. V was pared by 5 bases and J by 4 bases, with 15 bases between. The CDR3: CASSESHPANQPQHF. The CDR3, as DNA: TGTGCCAGCAGTGAATCCCACCCAGCTAATCAGCCCCAGCATTTT.

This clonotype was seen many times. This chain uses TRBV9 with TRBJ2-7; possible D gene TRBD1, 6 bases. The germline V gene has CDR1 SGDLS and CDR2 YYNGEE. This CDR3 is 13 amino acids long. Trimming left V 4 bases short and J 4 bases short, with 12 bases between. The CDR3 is CASSFGQQYEQYF. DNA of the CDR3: TGTGCCAGCAGCTTTGGACAGCAATACGAGCAGTACTTC.

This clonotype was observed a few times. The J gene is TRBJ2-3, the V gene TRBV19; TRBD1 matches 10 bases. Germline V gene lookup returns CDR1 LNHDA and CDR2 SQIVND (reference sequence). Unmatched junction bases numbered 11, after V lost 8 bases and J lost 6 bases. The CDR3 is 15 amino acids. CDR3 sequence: CASGDRGLLGDTQYF. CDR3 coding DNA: TGTGCCAGTGGCGACAGGGGGCTATTAGGCGATACGCAGTATTTT.

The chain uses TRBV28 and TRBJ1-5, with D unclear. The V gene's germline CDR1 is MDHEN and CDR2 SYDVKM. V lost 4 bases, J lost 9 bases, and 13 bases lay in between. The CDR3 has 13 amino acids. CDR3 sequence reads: CASSSMQLGPQHF. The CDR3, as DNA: TGTGCCAGCAGTTCCATGCAACTGGGGCCCCAGCATTTT.

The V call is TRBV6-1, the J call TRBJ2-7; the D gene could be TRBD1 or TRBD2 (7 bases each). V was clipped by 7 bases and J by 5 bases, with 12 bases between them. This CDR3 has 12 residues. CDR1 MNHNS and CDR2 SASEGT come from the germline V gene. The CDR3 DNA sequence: TGTGCCAGCAAAGCAGGGGGGGACGAGCAGTACTTC. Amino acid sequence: CASKAGGDEQYF.

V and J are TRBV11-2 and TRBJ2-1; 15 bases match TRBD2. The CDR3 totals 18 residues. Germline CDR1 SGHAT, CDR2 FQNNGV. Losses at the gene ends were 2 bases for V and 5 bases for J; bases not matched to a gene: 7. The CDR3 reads CASSLTVGTSGRHNEQFF. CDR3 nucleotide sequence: TGTGCCAGCAGCTTAACGGTCGGGACTAGCGGGAGGCACAATGAGCAGTTCTTC.

CDR3 sequence reads: CASSSGLASNTQYF. In nucleotides, the CDR3 is TGTGCCAGCAGCTCGGGACTAGCTTCTAATACGCAGTATTTT. The chain carries TRBV7-3 and TRBJ2-3; 9 bases match TRBD2. V dropped 4 bases and J dropped 7; count of bases not matched to a gene: 6. This CDR3 is 14 amino acids long. Germline lookup yields CDR1 SGHTA and CDR2 FQGTGA.

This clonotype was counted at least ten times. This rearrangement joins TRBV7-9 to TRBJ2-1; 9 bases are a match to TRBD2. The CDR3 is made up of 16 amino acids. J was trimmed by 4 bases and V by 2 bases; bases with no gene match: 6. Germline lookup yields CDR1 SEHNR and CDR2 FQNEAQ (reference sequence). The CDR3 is CASSLIAGVGYNEQFF. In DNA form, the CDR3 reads TGTGCCAGCAGCTTAATAGCGGGAGTGGGTTACAATGAGCAGTTCTTC. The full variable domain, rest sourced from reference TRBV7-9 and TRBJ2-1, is DTGVSQNPRHKITKRGQNVTFRCDPISEHNRLYWYRQTLGQGPEFLTYFQNEAQLEKSRLLSDRFSAERPKGSFSTLEIQRTEQGDSAMYLCASSLIAGVGYNEQFFGPGTRLTVL.